Listed here are 21 T cell receptor beta chains from one sample, sequenced in a study of CD8 T cells in Susac syndrome. cDNA came from about 0.5 to 1 ug RNA primed by random hexamers. TCRdb redid the calling of the immunoSEQ multiplex PCR reads with MiXCR, one entry per CDR3 protein. The data contain about 170,000 distinct CDR3 sequences, roughly 95% of them singletons. Sequencing used CD4+ T cells from PBMCs. The source is a human donor with Susac syndrome.

This sequence joins TRBV7-9 and TRBJ1-2; possible D gene TRBD1, 5 bases. The CDR3 covers 14 residues. Trimming left V 2 bases short and J 8 bases short, with 15 bases between. Looked up from germline, CDR1 is SEHNR and CDR2 is FQNEAQ (reference sequence). CDR3 amino acids: CASSLIVGEGGYTF. As DNA, the CDR3 is TGTGCCAGCAGCTTAATCGTGGGGGAAGGGGGCTACACCTTC.

The chain carries TRBV9 and TRBJ2-2; 10 nucleotides align to TRBD2. Germline values: CDR1 SGDLS, CDR2 YYNGEE. Trimming took 6 bases from V and 4 from J; bases not matched to a gene: 6. This CDR3 contains 15 residues. CDR3 amino acids: CASTNSGRSTGELFF. CDR3 nucleotide sequence: TGTGCCAGCACCAATAGCGGGAGGAGCACCGGGGAGCTGTTTTTT.

The chain has TRBV7-6 and TRBJ1-2, with TRBD1 identical over 10 bases. Looked up from germline, CDR1 is SGHVS and CDR2 is FNYEAQ. The CDR3 sequence is 14 residues long. V was clipped by 3 bases and J by 8 bases; unmatched bases: 6. CDR3: CASSFGDRGSGYTF. The DNA of the CDR3 is TGTGCCAGCAGCTTTGGGGACAGGGGATCCGGCTACACCTTC.

J is TRBJ2-7 and V is TRBV4-1, with D possibly matching TRBD1 (5 bases). The CDR3 loop spans 14 amino acids. In germline, CDR1 is MGHRA, CDR2 YSYEKL. Trimming left V 3 bases short and J 2 bases short, with 11 bases between. CDR3 sequence: CASSQCRVPYEQYV. The CDR3 DNA is TGCGCCAGCAGCCAGTGCAGGGTCCCCTACGAGCAGTACGTC.

There are a few counts of this clonotype. V usage is TRBV15 and J usage is TRBJ2-1; possibly TRBD2 for D (6 bases). From germline, CDR1 is LNHNV and CDR2 YYDKDF (reference sequence). The CDR3 has 17 residues. The V end lost 0 bases, the J end lost 6 bases, and 18 bases lay between the germline ends. The CDR3 coding sequence is TGTGCCACCAGCAGAGATGGGGGGAGAAGTACAAGCAATGAGCAGTTCTTC. Protein product: CATSRDGGRSTSNEQFF.

This clonotype has only one observation. The V gene is TRBV29-1, the J gene TRBJ2-1; perhaps TRBD2 as D (5 bases). Germline CDR1 and CDR2: SQVTM and ANQGSEA. The V and J ends lost 2 bases and 1 base respectively, with 12 bases between them. The CDR3 runs 15 residues. The CDR3 reads CSVESLADSYNEQFF. CDR3 sequence (DNA): TGCAGCGTTGAATCCCTAGCTGATTCCTACAATGAGCAGTTCTTC.

The chain is built from TRBV28 and TRBJ2-5; D possibly corresponds to TRBD1 (6 bases). The germline V gene has CDR1 MDHEN and CDR2 SYDVKM. The CDR3 contains 13 residues. Trimming left V 7 bases short and J 5 bases short, with 14 bases between. The CDR3 region has the DNA TGTGCCAGCACCCTCTCAGGGGTCGAGACCCAGTACTTC. It translates to CASTLSGVETQYF.

The chain uses TRBV30 and TRBJ2-1; D is ambiguous. V lost 3 bases and J 6 bases, leaving 9 bases between the germline ends. The V gene's germline CDR1 is GTSNPN and CDR2 SVGIG (reference sequence). The CDR3 contains 12 residues. CDR3 nucleotide sequence: TGTGCCTGGAGGGAAATGGCCAATGAGCAGTTCTTC. This codes for CAWREMANEQFF.

The rearrangement joins TRBV3-1 to TRBJ2-7; a possible D gene is TRBD1 (5 bases). V lost 1 base, J lost 0 bases, and 10 bases lay in between. Germline CDR1 and CDR2: LGHDT and YNNKEL (reference sequence). The CDR3 has 15 residues. In nucleotides, the CDR3 is TGTGCCAGCAGCCAAGGGTGGGGCGGCTCCTACGAGCAGTACTTC. Its protein is CASSQGWGGSYEQYF.

The rearrangement links TRBV29-1 to TRBJ1-2; possible D gene TRBD1, 5 bases. Germline V gene sequence: CDR1 SQVTM, CDR2 ANQGSEA. The CDR3 is 11 amino acids. V was shortened by 4 bases and J by 5 bases, with 8 bases between the two germline ends. In nucleotides, the CDR3 is TGCAGCGTTGGTGACAGATATGGCTACACCTTC. Amino acids: CSVGDRYGYTF.

The chain links TRBV6-5 to TRBJ2-7; unclear D gene. CDR3 size: 14 residues. Germline V gene data show CDR1 as MNHEY and CDR2 as SVGAGI. With 4 bases removed from V and 3 bases from J, the gap between germline ends came to 13 bases. The CDR3 nucleotides read TGTGCCAGCAGTTCCAATGCGGCCCTCTACGAGCAGTACTTC. This translates into CASSSNAALYEQYF.

J is TRBJ2-3 and V is TRBV15, with D maybe TRBD2 (5 bases). From germline, CDR1 is LNHNV and CDR2 YYDKDF (reference sequence). V gave up 1 base and J gave up 0 bases, with 5 bases separating them. This CDR3 has 14 amino acids. Here the CDR3 DNA reads TGTGCCACCAGCAGAGGGGAGAGCACAGATACGCAGTATTTT. Its protein product is CATSRGESTDTQYF. Variable domain in full (rest from reference TRBV15 and TRBJ2-3): DAMVIQNPRYQVTQFGKPVTLSCSQTLNHNVMYWYQQKSSQAPKLLFHYYDKDFNNEADTPDNFQSRRPNTSFCFLDIRSPGLGDTAMYLCATSRGESTDTQYFGPGTRLTVL.

The chain joins TRBV4-3 to TRBJ1-1; possible D gene TRBD1, 5 bases. V lost 3 bases and J 0 bases, leaving 11 bases between the germline ends. Germline V lookup: CDR1 LGHNA, CDR2 YSLEER. The CDR3 is 15 residues long. The CDR3 loop is CASSQPGLMNTEAFF. CDR3 coding DNA: TGCGCCAGCAGCCAGCCGGGACTGATGAACACTGAAGCTTTCTTT.

The rearrangement links TRBV5-1 to TRBJ2-1; 10 bases match TRBD1. The CDR3 length is 18 residues. Germline CDR1 SGHRS, CDR2 YFSETQ. Losses at the gene ends were 2 bases for V and 0 bases for J; bases not matched to a gene: 8. The CDR3 region is CASSLRTGGPLSYNEQFF. In DNA, the CDR3 is TGCGCCAGCAGCTTACGGACAGGGGGTCCTCTCTCCTACAATGAGCAGTTCTTC. Based on the CDR3 plus reference TRBV5-1 and TRBJ2-1, the full variable domain is KAGVTQTPRYLIKTRGQQVTLSCSPISGHRSVSWYQQTPGQGLQFLFEYFSETQRNKGNFPGRFSGRQFSNSRSEMNVSTLELGDSALYLCASSLRTGGPLSYNEQFFGPGTRLTVL.

This clonotype was counted once. The V call is TRBV24-1, the J call TRBJ2-3; 10 bases align to TRBD2. The CDR3 loop spans 16 amino acids. Germline trimming cut 0 bases from V and 2 bases from J; bases unmatched to any gene: 1. Germline CDR1 and CDR2: KGHDR and SFDVKD. The CDR3 region is CATSDLSGGATDTQYF. The CDR3 nucleotides are TGTGCCACCAGTGATTTGAGCGGGGGGGCCACAGATACGCAGTATTTT.

V gene TRBV11-1 combines with J gene TRBJ2-5; 7 bases fit TRBD2. The CDR3 sequence is 16 residues long. The germline gives CDR1 SGHAT, CDR2 FQDESV (reference sequence). J lost 4 bases, V lost 3 bases, and 11 bases had no gene match. The CDR3 DNA is TGTGCCAGCAGCTTCTCCCTGACGGCGGGGGTAGAGACCCAGTACTTC. Its translation is CASSFSLTAGVETQYF.

The rearrangement uses TRBV6-2 or TRBV6-3 and TRBJ1-5; unclear D gene. V was shortened by 3 bases and J by 5 bases, with 8 bases between the two germline ends. The germline CDR1 and CDR2 sequences are MNHEY and SVGEGT. CDR3 length: 13 residues. The DNA of the CDR3 is TGTGCCAGCAGTTATCCCGGCTATCAGCCCCAGCATTTT. Translated: CASSYPGYQPQHF.

The rearrangement uses TRBV11-2 and TRBJ2-7; possibly TRBD2 for D (5 bases). Germline CDR1 is SGHAT and CDR2 is FQNNGV. Trimming stripped 3 bases from V and 0 bases from J, with 12 bases between. The CDR3 spans 15 residues. This chain's CDR3 is CASSFGNAGSYEQYV. DNA of the CDR3: TGTGCCAGCAGCTTTGGAAATGCGGGCTCCTACGAGCAGTACGTC.

The chain employs TRBV20-1 and TRBJ1-5, with TRBD1 matching 7 bases. V lost 3 bases to trimming and J lost 1 base; unmatched junction nucleotides: 0. Germline V gene lookup returns CDR1 DFQATT and CDR2 SNEGSKA (reference sequence). This CDR3 has 13 amino acids. CDR3 loop: CSARTGSNQPQHF. The CDR3 nucleotides are TGCAGTGCTAGGACAGGGAGCAATCAGCCCCAGCATTTT.

The chain's CDR3 is CASSLGSGVEGTQYF. In DNA, the CDR3 is TGCGCCAGCAGCTTGGGGTCCGGGGTAGAAGGGACCCAGTACTTC. J is TRBJ2-5 and V is TRBV5-1; tentative D call: TRBD2 (5 bases). This CDR3 is built from 15 residues. Looked up from germline, CDR1 is SGHRS and CDR2 is YFSETQ. Trimming removed 0 bases at V and 7 bases at J, with 16 bases between. Full variable domain (remainder filled in from reference TRBV5-1 and TRBJ2-5): KAGVTQTPRYLIKTRGQQVTLSCSPISGHRSVSWYQQTPGQGLQFLFEYFSETQRNKGNFPGRFSGRQFSNSRSEMNVSTLELGDSALYLCASSLGSGVEGTQYFGPGTRLLVL.

This chain connects TRBV27 to TRBJ1-5; D perhaps matches TRBD1 (6 bases). The V gene's germline CDR1 is MNHEY and CDR2 SMNVEV (reference sequence). The V and J ends lost 3 bases and 2 bases respectively, with 11 bases between them. The length of the CDR3 is 15 residues. CDR3 sequence: CASSFGTRGNQPQHF. The DNA for the CDR3 is TGTGCCAGCAGTTTTGGGACACGGGGCAATCAGCCCCAGCATTTT.